The source of this T cell receptor (beta chain) is a study of response to subunit inactivated influenza vaccine. Overall study results and limits: Authors suggested each seasonal flu vaccination may recruit only limited numbers of new T cells.

From the RT-PCR reads, TCRdb called clonotypes with MiXCR, one entry per CDR3 protein. The table has 500,000 to 550,000 distinct CDR3 sequences, approximately 7.6% seen once. This clonotype was recorded a few times. Its matching antigen is unknown. CDR1 SQVTM and CDR2 ANQGSEA come from the germline V gene. This CDR3 is built from 13 residues. V lost 5 bases to trimming and J lost 4 bases, with 11 bases between them. This TCR was recovered from a man aged 50 to 69 who received an inactivated influenza vaccine. Sequencing used PBMCs from blood, obtained less than 30 months after vaccination. The chain employs TRBV29-1 and TRBJ2-2; D is ambiguous. Here the CDR3 DNA reads TGCAGCGTTTACGACTTCTCCACCGGGGAGCTGTTTTTT. This sequence encodes CSVYDFSTGELFF.